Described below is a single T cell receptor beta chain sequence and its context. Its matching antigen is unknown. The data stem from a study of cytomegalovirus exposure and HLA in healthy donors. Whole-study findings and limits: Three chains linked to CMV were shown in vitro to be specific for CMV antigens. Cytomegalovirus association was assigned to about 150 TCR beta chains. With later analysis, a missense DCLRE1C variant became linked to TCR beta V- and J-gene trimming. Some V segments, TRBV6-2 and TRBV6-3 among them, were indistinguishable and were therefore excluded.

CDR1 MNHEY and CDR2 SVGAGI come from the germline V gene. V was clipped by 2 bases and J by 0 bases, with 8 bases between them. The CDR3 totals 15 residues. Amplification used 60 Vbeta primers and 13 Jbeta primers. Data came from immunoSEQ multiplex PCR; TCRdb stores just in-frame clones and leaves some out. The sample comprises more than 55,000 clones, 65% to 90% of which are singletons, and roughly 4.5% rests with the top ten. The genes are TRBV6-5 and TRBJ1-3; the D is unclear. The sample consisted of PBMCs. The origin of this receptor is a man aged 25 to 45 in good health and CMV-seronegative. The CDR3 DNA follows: TGTGCCAGCAGTTACGCGTCCTACTCTGGAAACACCATATATTTT. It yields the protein CASSYASYSGNTIYF.